These 26 T cell receptor beta chains were sequenced from one sample in a study of shared clonotypes between healthy human individuals. Profiling relied on immunoSEQ multiplex PCR, and the TCRdb table lists in-frame clones only, not all of them. This table has about 520,000 clones, roughly 80% appearing once. The sample taken for sequencing was PBMCs. Receptors were obtained from a woman between 35 and 50 years old in good health. Some clones in this sample may be carry-over from other donors' samples.

As for this clone: A far larger clone differs by one base, so this is likely a read error. This rearrangement joins TRBV7-9 to TRBJ2-6, with 10 positions matching TRBD1. The CDR3 loop spans 18 amino acids. CDR1 is SEHNR, CDR2 FQNEAQ, per germline (reference sequence). V gave up 5 bases and J gave up 4 bases; unmatched junction bases: 11. The DNA for the CDR3 is TGTGCCAGCAGCAAAAGGGACAGGGGCGGTAAAGGGGCCAACGTCCTGACTTTC. Its protein is CASSKRDRGGKGANVLTF. Using reference TRBV7-9 and TRBJ2-6 for the parts outside the CDR3, the full variable domain is DTGVSQNPRHKITKRGQNVTFRCDPISEHNRLYWYRQTLGQGPEFLTYFQNEAQLEKSRLLSDRFSAERPKGSFSTLEIQRTEQGDSAMYLCASSKRDRGGKGANVLTFGAGSRLTVL.

This rearrangement joins TRBV6-1 to TRBJ1-2; 7 bases match TRBD1. The V segment lost 2 bases and the J segment 4 bases; nucleotides outside the gene matches: 7. The CDR3 totals 15 residues. Germline CDR1 and CDR2: MNHNS and SASEGT. CDR3 region: CASSEWGTALYGYTF. The CDR3 nucleotides read TGTGCCAGCAGTGAATGGGGGACAGCCCTCTATGGCTACACCTTC.

The gene calls are TRBV11-2 and TRBJ1-2, with D maybe TRBD1 (5 bases). The length of the CDR3 is 13 residues. Germline V gives CDR1 SGHAT, CDR2 FQNNGV. V was trimmed by 5 bases and J by 7 bases, leaving 14 bases between them. The CDR3 here is CASSILLGGGYTF. CDR3 bases: TGTGCCAGCAGCATCCTTCTTGGGGGTGGCTACACCTTC. Together with reference TRBV11-2 and TRBJ1-2, the CDR3 gives the full variable domain: EAGVAQSPRYKIIEKRQSVAFWCNPISGHATLYWYQQILGQGPKLLIQFQNNGVVDDSQLPKDRFSAERLKGVDSTLKIQPAKLEDSAVYLCASSILLGGGYTFGSGTRLTVV.

The chain recombines TRBV4-1 with TRBJ2-3, with TRBD2 matching 10 bases. The V gene end was trimmed by 6 bases and the J gene end by 6 bases; junction bases not matched to a gene: 9. The germline V gene has CDR1 MGHRA and CDR2 YSYEKL. This CDR3 contains 15 residues. The DNA for the CDR3 is TGCGCCAGCAGTGAGAGCGGGAGGGCCCCCGATACGCAGTATTTT. This codes for CASSESGRAPDTQYF.

This clone was seen just once. This rearrangement joins TRBV14 to TRBJ1-4; D is perhaps TRBD1 (5 bases). Trimming shortened V by 4 bases and J by 4 bases, and 13 bases separated the two germline ends. This CDR3 spans 15 amino acids. Germline CDR1 reads SGHDN; CDR2 reads FVKESK. In DNA, the CDR3 is TGTGCCAGCAGCCTAAACCGGGGGTATAATGAAAAACTGTTTTTT. Encoded protein: CASSLNRGYNEKLFF.

This rearrangement joins TRBV7-2 to TRBJ2-5; a weak D match, TRBD1 (5 bases). V dropped 5 bases and J dropped 1 base, with 14 bases sitting between them. Germline V CDR1 and CDR2: SGHTA, FQGNSA. CDR3 size: 15 residues. The CDR3 spells CASSIYPDSQETQYF. CDR3 DNA: TGTGCCAGCAGCATATATCCCGACAGCCAAGAGACCCAGTACTTC.

V is TRBV18 and J is TRBJ2-1; the D is unclear. Trimming pared 2 bases from V and 7 bases from J, leaving 3 bases between. Germline CDR1 and CDR2: KGHSH and LQKENI. This CDR3 has 11 residues. CDR3: CASSPGNEQFF. CDR3 nucleotide sequence: TGTGCCAGCTCACCAGGGAATGAGCAGTTCTTC.

This chain connects TRBV18 to TRBJ2-2, with TRBD1 matching 7 bases. With 6 bases clipped from V and 0 bases from J, the junction kept 10 bases outside the gene matches. Germline V gives CDR1 KGHSH, CDR2 LQKENI. The CDR3 loop spans 17 amino acids. The CDR3 is CASSELPQGANTGELFF. The CDR3 coding sequence is TGTGCCAGCTCTGAGCTACCTCAGGGGGCGAACACCGGGGAGCTGTTTTTT.

The genes are TRBV9 and TRBJ2-1, with 12 bases lining up with TRBD2. Germline lookup yields CDR1 SGDLS and CDR2 YYNGEE. CDR3 length: 17 residues. V dropped 0 bases and J dropped 5; count of bases not matched to a gene: 6. The CDR3 loop reads CASSVELAGGGDNEQFF. The CDR3 region has the DNA TGTGCCAGCAGCGTAGAACTAGCGGGAGGTGGGGACAATGAGCAGTTCTTC.

This sequence joins TRBV6-1 and TRBJ2-3; D is possibly TRBD2 (6 bases). V lost 8 bases, J lost 2 bases, and 14 bases lay in between. The CDR3 is made up of 14 amino acids. The germline gives CDR1 MNHNS, CDR2 SASEGT. CDR3 loop: CASARGTDTDTQYF. The CDR3 bases are TGTGCCAGCGCCCGGGGGACGGACACAGATACGCAGTATTTT.

This clone was recorded only once. The V gene is TRBV15, the J gene TRBJ2-5, with D possibly being TRBD1 (8 bases). V was clipped by 0 bases and J by 4 bases, with 18 bases between them. Germline assignment: CDR1 LNHNV and CDR2 YYDKDF (reference sequence). The CDR3 is 17 amino acids. The CDR3 is CATSRDRSGGGRETQYF. CDR3 sequence (DNA): TGTGCCACCAGCAGAGATAGGTCAGGGGGCGGGAGAGAGACCCAGTACTTC.

This rearrangement joins TRBV5-8 to TRBJ2-7; no clear D gene. V was shortened by 6 bases and J by 4 bases, with 23 bases between the two germline ends. Germline V gives CDR1 SGHTS, CDR2 YDEGEE. The CDR3 consists of 16 residues. CDR3 bases: TGTGCCAGCAACCCTCAGGACCGCACCATCGATTACGAGCAGTACTTC. Its protein product is CASNPQDRTIDYEQYF.

The rearrangement links TRBV6-1 to TRBJ2-7; 12 positions agree with TRBD2. The J call is uncertain, as TRBJ2-5 better fits the DNA end. Germline V CDR1 and CDR2: MNHNS, SASEGT. This CDR3 is built from 18 residues. Here the CDR3 reads CASSGRQGGGLAGETQYF. Written as DNA, the CDR3 is TGTGCCAGCAGTGGCCGACAGGGTGGAGGACTAGCGGGGGAGACCCAGTACTTC.

A remark on this clone: One base away lies a much larger clone, so this may be a sequencing read error. The genes are TRBV5-4 and TRBJ1-4, with D possibly TRBD1 on 6 matching bases. The germline gives CDR1 SGHNT, CDR2 YYREEE (reference sequence). The CDR3 runs 16 residues. CDR3 sequence reads: CASSLALGTTNGKLFF. As DNA, the CDR3 is TGTGCCAGCAGCTTGGCCCTAGGGACAACTAATGGAAAACTGTTTTTT.

This sequence joins TRBV11-1 and TRBJ2-3; 14 bases are shared with TRBD2. The germline V gene has CDR1 SGHAT and CDR2 FQDESV (reference sequence). The CDR3 has 17 residues. V was pared by 4 bases and J by 4 bases, with 7 bases of the junction left unmatched. The CDR3 protein is CASSSGGTSGSADTQYF. The DNA of the CDR3 is TGTGCCAGCAGCTCTGGGGGGACTAGCGGGAGTGCAGATACGCAGTATTTT. The complete variable domain, with remaining parts taken from reference TRBV11-1 and TRBJ2-3, reads EAEVAQSPRYKITEKSQAVAFWCDPISGHATLYWYRQILGQGPELLVQFQDESVVDDSQLPKDRFSAERLKGVDSTLKIQPAELGDSAMYLCASSSGGTSGSADTQYFGPGTRLTVL.

A note on this clone: This likely came from a read error, as a far larger clone is one base away. The V and J genes are TRBV28 and TRBJ1-4; D call uncertain. Germline CDR1 reads MDHEN; CDR2 reads SYDVKM. V lost 3 bases to trimming and J lost 8 bases, with 10 bases between them. The CDR3 runs 13 residues. The DNA of the CDR3 is TGTGCCAGCAGTTTTTCGTGGTTCGAAAAACTGTTTTTT. Protein sequence: CASSFSWFEKLFF.

The DNA of the CDR3 is TGTGCCAGCAGCCCTAGCAGGATCAGGTTTTCATACGAGCAGTACTTC. It codes for CASSPSRIRFSYEQYF. The chain employs TRBV11-2 and TRBJ2-7; D is possibly TRBD2 (5 bases). The germline V and J ends were trimmed by 5 bases and 4 bases, with 21 bases remaining between them. CDR1 and CDR2 (germline): SGHAT, FQNNGV. This CDR3 is 16 amino acids long. Together with reference TRBV11-2 and TRBJ2-7, the CDR3 gives the full variable domain: EAGVAQSPRYKIIEKRQSVAFWCNPISGHATLYWYQQILGQGPKLLIQFQNNGVVDDSQLPKDRFSAERLKGVDSTLKIQPAKLEDSAVYLCASSPSRIRFSYEQYFGPGTRLTVT.

There are a few counts of this clone. A far larger clone differs by one base, so this is likely a read error. The rearrangement links TRBV4-2 to TRBJ1-2; 10 bases match TRBD1. The germline V gene encodes CDR1 LGHNA and CDR2 YNFKEQ. The CDR3 length is 12 residues. V shed 4 bases and J 13 bases; nucleotides not matched to a gene: 6. DNA of the CDR3: TGTGCCAGCAGCCTGGACAGGGGGGTATGCACCTTC. It encodes CASSLDRGVCTF.

With regard to this clone: A far larger clone differs by one base, so this is likely a read error. This chain connects TRBV7-9 to TRBJ2-7; 8 bases fit TRBD2. The ends lost 5 bases at V and 12 bases at J; junction bases unmatched: 9. Germline CDR1 is SEHNR and CDR2 is FQNEAQ (reference sequence). CDR3 length equals 12 residues. The CDR3 DNA is TGTGCCAGCAGCCCCTCGGGACTAGGTCTGTACTTC. Its translation is CASSPSGLGLYF. Using reference TRBV7-9 and TRBJ2-7 for the parts outside the CDR3, the full variable domain is DTGVSQNPRHKITKRGQNVTFRCDPISEHNRLYWYRQTLGQGPEFLTYFQNEAQLEKSRLLSDRFSAERPKGSFSTLEIQRTEQGDSAMYLCASSPSGLGLYFGPGTRLTVT.

The J gene is TRBJ2-6, the V gene TRBV6-6, with 9 nucleotides matching TRBD1. V gave up 2 bases and J gave up 2 bases; unmatched junction bases: 1. This CDR3 is 16 amino acids long. Germline V gives CDR1 MNHNY, CDR2 SVGAGI (reference sequence). In DNA, the CDR3 is TGTGCCAGCAGTTACAACAGGGGGCCTGGGGCCAACGTCCTGACTTTC. Its translation is CASSYNRGPGANVLTF.

The V and J genes are TRBV5-8 and TRBJ2-7; 11 nucleotides match TRBD1. Germline values: CDR1 SGHTS, CDR2 YDEGEE. The CDR3 runs to 17 residues. The ends lost 3 bases at V and 1 base at J; junction bases unmatched: 9. This chain's CDR3 is CASSSGSGTGGSYEQYF. The CDR3 DNA follows: TGTGCCAGCAGCTCGGGGTCCGGGACAGGGGGATCCTACGAGCAGTACTTC.

The chain links TRBV28 to TRBJ2-7; no clear D. V lost 3 bases and J 5 bases, leaving 17 bases between the germline ends. This CDR3 is 15 amino acids long. Per germline, CDR1 MDHEN and CDR2 SYDVKM. The CDR3: CASSLESPVVHEQYF. Here the CDR3 DNA reads TGTGCCAGCAGTTTGGAGTCCCCCGTAGTCCACGAGCAGTACTTC.

The CDR3 protein is CASSILDREYEQYF. The CDR3 DNA sequence: TGCGCCAGCAGCATTTTGGACAGGGAGTACGAGCAGTACTTC. The rearrangement joins TRBV5-1 to TRBJ2-7; 8 bases align to TRBD1. The V and J ends lost 4 bases and 4 bases, in that order; junction bases with no gene match: 7. Germline V CDR1 and CDR2: SGHRS, YFSETQ. The CDR3 length is 14 residues. Full variable domain (missing parts from reference TRBV5-1 and TRBJ2-7): KAGVTQTPRYLIKTRGQQVTLSCSPISGHRSVSWYQQTPGQGLQFLFEYFSETQRNKGNFPGRFSGRQFSNSRSEMNVSTLELGDSALYLCASSILDREYEQYFGPGTRLTVT.

V gene TRBV27 combines with J gene TRBJ2-1; D unclear. V dropped 8 bases and J dropped 0 bases, with 11 bases sitting between them. This CDR3 comprises 14 residues. Germline assignment: CDR1 MNHEY and CDR2 SMNVEV (reference sequence). The DNA of the CDR3 is TGTGCCAGCCGACGGTCGAGCTCCTACAATGAGCAGTTCTTC. Protein product: CASRRSSSYNEQFF.

The chain couples TRBV2 to TRBJ2-1, with 11 nucleotides matching TRBD2. The germline gives CDR1 SNHLY, CDR2 FYNNEI. With V trimmed by 6 bases and J by 7 bases, 8 bases remained unmatched. This CDR3 has 15 residues. CDR3 loop: CASSLLAGVGNEQFF. DNA for the CDR3: TGTGCCAGCAGCCTACTAGCGGGAGTTGGTAATGAGCAGTTCTTC.

V usage is TRBV28 and J usage is TRBJ1-5; 9 positions match TRBD1. Unmatched junction bases numbered 2, after V lost 7 bases and J lost 7 bases. Germline lookup yields CDR1 MDHEN and CDR2 SYDVKM. The CDR3 is made up of 12 amino acids. The CDR3 DNA reads TGTGCCAGCAACACAGGGGGCCAGCCCCAGCATTTT. Its translation is CASNTGGQPQHF. The full variable domain, rest sourced from reference TRBV28 and TRBJ1-5, is DVKVTQSSRYLVKRTGEKVFLECVQDMDHENMFWYRQDPGLGLRLIYFSYDVKMKEKGDIPEGYSVSREKKERFSLILESASTNQTSMYLCASNTGGQPQHFGDGTRLSIL.